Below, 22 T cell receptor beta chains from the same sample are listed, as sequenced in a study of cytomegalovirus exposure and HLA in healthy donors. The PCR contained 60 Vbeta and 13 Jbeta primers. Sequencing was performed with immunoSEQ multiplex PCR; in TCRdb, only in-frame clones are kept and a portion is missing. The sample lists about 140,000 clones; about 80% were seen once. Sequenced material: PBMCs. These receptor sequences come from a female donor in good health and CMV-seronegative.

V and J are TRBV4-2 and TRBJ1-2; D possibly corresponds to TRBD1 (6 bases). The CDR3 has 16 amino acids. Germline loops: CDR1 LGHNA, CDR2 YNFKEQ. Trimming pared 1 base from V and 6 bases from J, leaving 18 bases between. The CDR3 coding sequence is TGTGCCAGCAGCCAAGCACCCGGGGGGCGCAGGGATGGCTACACCTTC. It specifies CASSQAPGGRRDGYTF.

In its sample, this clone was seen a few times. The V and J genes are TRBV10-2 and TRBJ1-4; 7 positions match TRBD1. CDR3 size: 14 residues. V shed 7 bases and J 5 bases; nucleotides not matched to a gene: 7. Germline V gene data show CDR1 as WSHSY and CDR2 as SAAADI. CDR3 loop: CASTSTGINEKLFF. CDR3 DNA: TGCGCCAGCACCTCGACAGGGATCAATGAAAAACTGTTTTTT.

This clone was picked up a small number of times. CDR3 in DNA: TGCGCCAGCAGCTCGGGACACCGGGACACTGAAGCTTTCTTT. This codes for CASSSGHRDTEAFF. The chain joins TRBV5-1 to TRBJ1-1, with D perhaps TRBD1 (6 bases). The CDR3 has 14 residues. The germline V gene encodes CDR1 SGHRS and CDR2 YFSETQ. Trimming stripped 3 bases from V and 3 bases from J, with 12 bases between.

The CDR3 DNA is TGTGCCAGCACCACACGGGGGGTTAGCAATCAGCCCCAGCATTTT. The encoded protein is CASTTRGVSNQPQHF. The rearrangement uses TRBV6-1 and TRBJ1-5; TRBD1 might be the D (5 bases). The CDR3 has 15 residues. V was cut by 7 bases and J by 0 bases, with 13 bases left in between. Germline V lookup: CDR1 MNHNS, CDR2 SASEGT.

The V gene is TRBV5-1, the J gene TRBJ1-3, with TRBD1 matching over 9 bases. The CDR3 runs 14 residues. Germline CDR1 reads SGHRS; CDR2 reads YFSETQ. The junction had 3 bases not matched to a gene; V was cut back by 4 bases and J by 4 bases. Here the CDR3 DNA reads TGCGCCAGCAGCCCAGGGACAGGGGGAAACACCATATATTTT. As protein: CASSPGTGGNTIYF. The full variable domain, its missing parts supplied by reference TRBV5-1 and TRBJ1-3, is KAGVTQTPRYLIKTRGQQVTLSCSPISGHRSVSWYQQTPGQGLQFLFEYFSETQRNKGNFPGRFSGRQFSNSRSEMNVSTLELGDSALYLCASSPGTGGNTIYFGEGSWLTVV.

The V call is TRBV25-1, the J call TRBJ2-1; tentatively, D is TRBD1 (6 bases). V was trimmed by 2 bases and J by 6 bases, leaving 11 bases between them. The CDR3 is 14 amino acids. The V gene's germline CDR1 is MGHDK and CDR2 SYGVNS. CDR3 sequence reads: CASSEPARGNEQFF. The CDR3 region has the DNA TGTGCCAGCAGTGAACCTGCCAGGGGCAATGAGCAGTTCTTC.

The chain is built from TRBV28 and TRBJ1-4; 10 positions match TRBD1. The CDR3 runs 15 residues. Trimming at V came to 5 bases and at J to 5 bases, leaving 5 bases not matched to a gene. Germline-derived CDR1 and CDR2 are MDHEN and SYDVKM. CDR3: CASSTSGQGNEKLFF. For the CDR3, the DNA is TGTGCCAGCAGTACCTCGGGACAGGGGAATGAAAAACTGTTTTTT.

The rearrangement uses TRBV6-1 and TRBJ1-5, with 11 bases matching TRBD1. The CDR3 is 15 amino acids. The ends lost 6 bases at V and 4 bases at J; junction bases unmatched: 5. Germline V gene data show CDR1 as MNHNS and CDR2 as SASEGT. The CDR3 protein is CASRRTGGLNQPQHF. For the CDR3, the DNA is TGTGCCAGCAGGAGGACAGGGGGCTTGAATCAGCCCCAGCATTTT.

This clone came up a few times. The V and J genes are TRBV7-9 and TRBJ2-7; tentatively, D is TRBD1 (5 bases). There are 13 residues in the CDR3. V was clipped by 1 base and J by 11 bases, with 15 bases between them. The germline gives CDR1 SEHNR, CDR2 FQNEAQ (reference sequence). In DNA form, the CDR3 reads TGTGCCAGCAGCTTAGGAGGCTGGGGCAGGAAGTACTTC. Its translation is CASSLGGWGRKYF.

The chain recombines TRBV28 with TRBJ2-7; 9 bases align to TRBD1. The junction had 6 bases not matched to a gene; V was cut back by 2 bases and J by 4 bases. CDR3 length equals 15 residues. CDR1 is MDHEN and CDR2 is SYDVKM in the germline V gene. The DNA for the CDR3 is TGTGCCAGCAGTTTACTGGGACAGGGACAATACGAGCAGTACTTC. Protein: CASSLLGQGQYEQYF.

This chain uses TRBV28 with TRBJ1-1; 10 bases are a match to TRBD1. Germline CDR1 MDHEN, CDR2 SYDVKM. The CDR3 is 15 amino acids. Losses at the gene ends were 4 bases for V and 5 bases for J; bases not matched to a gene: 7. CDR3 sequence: CASSYMDRGGTEAFF. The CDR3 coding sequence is TGTGCCAGCAGTTATATGGACAGGGGGGGGACTGAAGCTTTCTTT. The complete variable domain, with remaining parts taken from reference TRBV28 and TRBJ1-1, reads DVKVTQSSRYLVKRTGEKVFLECVQDMDHENMFWYRQDPGLGLRLIYFSYDVKMKEKGDIPEGYSVSREKKERFSLILESASTNQTSMYLCASSYMDRGGTEAFFGQGTRLTVV.

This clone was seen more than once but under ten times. CDR3 sequence: CASSQDRAGNQPQHF. The DNA of the CDR3 is TGCGCCAGCAGCCAAGATAGGGCAGGGAATCAGCCCCAGCATTTT. This chain links TRBV4-3 with TRBJ1-5; tentatively, D is TRBD1 (5 bases). Germline lookup yields CDR1 LGHNA and CDR2 YSLEER. V lost 0 bases to trimming and J lost 4 bases, with 10 bases between them. The CDR3 contains 15 residues.

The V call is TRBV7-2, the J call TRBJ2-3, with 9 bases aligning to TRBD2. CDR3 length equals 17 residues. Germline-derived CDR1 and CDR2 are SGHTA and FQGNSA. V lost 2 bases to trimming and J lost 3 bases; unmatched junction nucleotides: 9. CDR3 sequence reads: CASSLRGAGGRTDTQYF. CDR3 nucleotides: TGTGCCAGCAGCTTAAGAGGCGCGGGGGGGCGGACAGATACGCAGTATTTT.

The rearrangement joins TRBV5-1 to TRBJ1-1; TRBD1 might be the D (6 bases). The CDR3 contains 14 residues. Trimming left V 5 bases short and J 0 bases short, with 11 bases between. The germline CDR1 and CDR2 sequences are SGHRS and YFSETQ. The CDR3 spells CASRTGNMNTEAFF. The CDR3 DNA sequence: TGCGCCAGCAGAACAGGGAACATGAACACTGAAGCTTTCTTT.

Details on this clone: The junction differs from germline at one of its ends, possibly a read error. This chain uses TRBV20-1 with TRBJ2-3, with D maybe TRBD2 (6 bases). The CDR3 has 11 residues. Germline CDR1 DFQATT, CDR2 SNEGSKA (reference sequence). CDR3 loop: CSARAGNKGAF. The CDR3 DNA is TGCAGTGCTAGGGCGGGAAACAAAGGGGCTTTT.

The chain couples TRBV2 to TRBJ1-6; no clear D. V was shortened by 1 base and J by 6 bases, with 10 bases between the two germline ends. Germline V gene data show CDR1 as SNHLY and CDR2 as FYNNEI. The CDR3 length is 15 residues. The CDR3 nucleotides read TGTGCCAGCAGTGAAGAACGGGGTACTAATTCACCCCTCCACTTT. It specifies CASSEERGTNSPLHF.

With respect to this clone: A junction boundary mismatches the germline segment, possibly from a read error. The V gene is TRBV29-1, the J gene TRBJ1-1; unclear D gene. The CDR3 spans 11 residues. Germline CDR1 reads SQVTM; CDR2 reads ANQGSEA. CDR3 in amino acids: CGVALNTEAFF. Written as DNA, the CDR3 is TGCGGCGTTGCGTTGAACACTGAAGCTTTCTTT.

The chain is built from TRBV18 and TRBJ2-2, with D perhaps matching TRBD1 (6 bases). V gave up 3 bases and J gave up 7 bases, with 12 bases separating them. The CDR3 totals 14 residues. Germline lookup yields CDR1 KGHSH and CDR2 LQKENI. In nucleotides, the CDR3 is TGTGCCAGCTCACCCAGGGGTGAAGGCGGGGAGCTGTTTTTT. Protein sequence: CASSPRGEGGELFF.

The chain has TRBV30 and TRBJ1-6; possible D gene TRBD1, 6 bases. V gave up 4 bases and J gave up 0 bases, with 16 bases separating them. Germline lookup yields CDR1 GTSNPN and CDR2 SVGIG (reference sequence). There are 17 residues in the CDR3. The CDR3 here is CAWNHGGGSSYNSPLHF. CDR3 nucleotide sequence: TGTGCCTGGAACCACGGGGGGGGCAGCTCCTATAATTCACCCCTCCACTTT. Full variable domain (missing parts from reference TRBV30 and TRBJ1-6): SQTIHQWPATLVQPVGSPLSLECTVEGTSNPNLYWYRQAAGRGLQLLFYSVGIGQISSEVPQNLSASRPQDRQFILSSKKLLLSDSGFYLCAWNHGGGSSYNSPLHFGNGTRLTVT.

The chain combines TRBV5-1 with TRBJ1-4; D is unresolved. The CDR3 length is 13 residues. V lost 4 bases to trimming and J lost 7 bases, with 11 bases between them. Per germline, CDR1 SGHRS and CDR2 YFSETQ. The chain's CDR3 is CASSPPGGEKLFF. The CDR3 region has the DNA TGCGCCAGCAGCCCCCCAGGAGGTGAAAAACTGTTTTTT.

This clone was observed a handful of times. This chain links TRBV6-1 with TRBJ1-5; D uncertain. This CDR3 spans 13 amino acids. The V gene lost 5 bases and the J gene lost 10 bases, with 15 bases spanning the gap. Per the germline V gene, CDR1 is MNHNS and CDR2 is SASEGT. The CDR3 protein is CASSTNDRGPQHF. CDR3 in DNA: TGTGCCAGCAGTACAAATGACCGGGGTCCCCAGCATTTT.

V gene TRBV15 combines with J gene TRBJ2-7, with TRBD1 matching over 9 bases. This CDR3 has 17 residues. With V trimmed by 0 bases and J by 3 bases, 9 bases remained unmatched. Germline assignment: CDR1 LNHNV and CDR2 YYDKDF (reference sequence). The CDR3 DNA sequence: TGTGCCACCAGCAGAGAGTTCTTCTTGACAGGGGGCTACGAGCAGTACTTC. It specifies CATSREFFLTGGYEQYF. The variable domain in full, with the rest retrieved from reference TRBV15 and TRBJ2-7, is DAMVIQNPRYQVTQFGKPVTLSCSQTLNHNVMYWYQQKSSQAPKLLFHYYDKDFNNEADTPDNFQSRRPNTSFCFLDIRSPGLGDTAMYLCATSREFFLTGGYEQYFGPGTRLTVT.